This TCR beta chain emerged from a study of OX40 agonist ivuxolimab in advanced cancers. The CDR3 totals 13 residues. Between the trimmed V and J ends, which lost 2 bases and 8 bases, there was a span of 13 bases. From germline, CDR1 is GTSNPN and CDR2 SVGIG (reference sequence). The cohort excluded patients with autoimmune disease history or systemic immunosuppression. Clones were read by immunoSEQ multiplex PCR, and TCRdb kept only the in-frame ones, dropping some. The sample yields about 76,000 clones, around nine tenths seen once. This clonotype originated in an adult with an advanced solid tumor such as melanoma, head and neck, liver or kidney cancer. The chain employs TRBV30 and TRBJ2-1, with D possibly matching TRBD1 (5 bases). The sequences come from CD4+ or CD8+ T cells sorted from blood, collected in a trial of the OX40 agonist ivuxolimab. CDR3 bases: TGTGCCTGGAGTCCCAGGGTTGGCGATGAGCAGTTCTTC. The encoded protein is CAWSPRVGDEQFF.